Listed below are T cell receptor beta chains from one sample, sequenced in a study of blood T cell repertoires in COVID-19. Produced via immunoSEQ multiplex PCR; TCRdb's table is partial and in-frame only. This table has some 190,000 clones, roughly 89% appearing once. Source material: PBMCs or T cells enriched from blood (not recorded which). The receptors come from a woman between 25 and 40 years old who had been exposed to COVID-19. The CDR3 runs from the conserved cysteine through the conserved F or W. A D gene is named only where the DNA matches it firmly. Rows may omit the clone size; those that give it use once, few, many or a size class.

j_call	clone_size	v_call	d_call	cdr3_aa	cdr3_nt
TRBJ2-1	NA	TRBV5-5	NA	CASSLARAAMEQFF	TGTGCCAGCAGCTTGGCGCGGGCCGCCATGGAGCAGTTCTTC
TRBJ2-4	NA	TRBV4-3	TRBD2	CASSQAFWEGARNIQYF	TGCGCCAGCAGCCAAGCCTTCTGGGAGGGCGCTCGAAACATTCAGTACTTC
TRBJ1-2	few	TRBV4-1	NA	CASSQPPDYGYTF	TGCGCCAGCAGCCAACCTCCGGACTATGGCTACACCTTC
TRBJ2-7	NA	TRBV28	TRBD1	CASSSGQGGMVRQYF	TGTGCCAGCAGTTCCGGACAGGGCGGGATGGTGCGGCAGTACTTC
TRBJ2-7	NA	TRBV27	TRBD2	CASSTGTSGSYEQYF	TGTGCCAGCAGTACTGGGACTAGCGGGTCCTACGAGCAGTACTTC
TRBJ2-2	few	TRBV15	TRBD1	CATSRGRGQRTGELFF	TGTGCCACCAGCAGAGGTCGGGGACAGAGGACCGGGGAGCTGTTTTTT
TRBJ1-2	NA	TRBV10-3	TRBD1	CATWTGSYGYTF	TGTGCCACCTGGACAGGGAGCTATGGCTACACCTTC
TRBJ1-2	NA	TRBV24-1	TRBD1	CATSDLQGAADYGYTF	TGTGCCACCAGTGATTTACAGGGGGCGGCCGACTATGGCTACACCTTC
TRBJ2-3	NA	TRBV24-1	TRBD2	CATSGGGADTQYF	TGTGCCACCTCGGGGGGGGGAGCAGATACGCAGTATTTT
TRBJ1-2	NA	TRBV7-8	NA	CASSLEMSSYGYTF	TGTGCCAGCAGCTTAGAAATGTCCAGCTATGGCTACACCTTC
TRBJ1-1	NA	TRBV7-9	NA	CASLGGANTEAFF	TGTGCCAGCTTGGGAGGGGCGAACACTGAAGCTTTCTTT
TRBJ2-1	NA	TRBV4-2	NA	CASSQGGPYNEQFF	TGTGCCAGCAGCCAAGGGGGGCCCTACAATGAGCAGTTCTTC
TRBJ2-5	NA	TRBV11-2	NA	CASSAERQETQYF	TGTGCCAGCAGCGCTGAGCGGCAAGAGACCCAGTACTTC
TRBJ2-3	NA	TRBV11-2	NA	CASSLVAGRDTQYF	TGTGCCAGCAGCTTAGTCGCAGGGCGAGATACGCAGTATTTT
TRBJ1-6	few	TRBV6-1	NA	CASSEFPGGLWNSPLHF	TGTGCCAGCAGTGAGTTCCCGGGGGGCCTTTGGAATTCACCCCTCCACTTT
TRBJ1-2	NA	TRBV19	NA	CASSPGLYYGYTF	TGTGCCAGTAGTCCGGGACTATACTATGGCTACACCTTC
TRBJ2-3	NA	TRBV4-1	TRBD2	CASSQVLVAGGPDTQYF	TGCGCCAGCAGCCAAGTACTAGTAGCGGGGGGGCCGGATACGCAGTATTTT
TRBJ1-2	NA	TRBV27	NA	CASRDRRDYGYTF	TGTGCCAGCAGAGACAGAAGAGACTATGGCTACACCTTC
TRBJ2-3	NA	TRBV10-1	TRBD2	CASSRTSGGTDTQYF	TGCGCCAGCAGTCGGACTAGCGGGGGAACAGATACGCAGTATTTT
TRBJ1-2	few	TRBV6-6	NA	CASSYSMRGGDGYTF	TGTGCCAGCAGTTACTCGATGCGGGGAGGCGATGGCTACACCTTC
TRBJ1-1	NA	TRBV7-8	NA	CASSLQGGGTEAFF	TGTGCCAGCAGCTTACAGGGAGGAGGGACTGAAGCTTTCTTT
TRBJ2-2	NA	TRBV27	TRBD1	CASSPWGQRVNTGELFF	TGTGCCAGCAGTCCTTGGGGACAGAGAGTAAACACCGGGGAGCTGTTTTTT
TRBJ1-1	NA	TRBV9	NA	CASSGNKNTEAFF	TGTGCCAGCAGCGGAAACAAGAACACTGAAGCTTTCTTT
TRBJ1-2	NA	TRBV5-1	NA	CASSLKGESDYGYTF	TGCGCCAGCAGCTTGAAGGGGGAGTCGGACTATGGCTACACCTTC
TRBJ2-1	NA	TRBV6-5	TRBD2	CASRIGGATYNEQFF	TGTGCCAGCAGGATCGGGGGGGCCACCTACAATGAGCAGTTCTTC
TRBJ2-7	NA	TRBV7-2	TRBD1	CASSLRDRALPEQYF	TGTGCCAGCAGCTTAAGGGACAGGGCCCTTCCCGAGCAGTACTTC
TRBJ2-2	NA	TRBV4-1	NA	CASSQEFVPTEPNTGELFF	TGCGCCAGCAGCCAAGAATTTGTGCCTACAGAGCCCAACACCGGGGAGCTGTTTTTT
TRBJ2-5	NA	TRBV6-1	NA	CASSSSGLRTQYF	NA
TRBJ1-4	NA	TRBV19	NA	CATAPGQFFNEKLFF	TGTGCCACCGCACCAGGACAGTTTTTTAATGAAAAACTGTTTTTT
TRBJ1-4	NA	TRBV15	TRBD1	CATSRGTGREKLFF	TGTGCCACCAGCAGAGGGACAGGGAGGGAAAAACTGTTTTTT
TRBJ2-5	NA	TRBV9	TRBD2	CASSVEVSGDQETQYF	TGTGCCAGCAGCGTAGAGGTTAGCGGGGACCAAGAGACCCAGTACTTC
TRBJ1-1	NA	TRBV5-6	NA	CASNPVGRDTEAFF	TGTGCCAGCAACCCGGTGGGGAGGGACACTGAAGCTTTCTTT
TRBJ2-7	NA	TRBV2	NA	CASSTGQINYEQYF	TGTGCCAGCAGCACCGGACAGATAAATTACGAGCAGTACTTC
TRBJ1-6	NA	TRBV6-5	TRBD1	CASSPGQVSSPLHF	TGTGCCAGCAGTCCGGGACAGGTCTCCTCACCCCTCCACTTT
TRBJ2-5	NA	TRBV5-4	NA	CASSYLVRRGETQYF	TGTGCCAGCAGCTACCTAGTTAGGCGTGGGGAGACCCAGTACTTC
TRBJ1-2	NA	TRBV6-2/TRBV6-3	NA	CASSRSQGRGYTF	TGTGCCAGCAGCCGGAGCCAGGGCCGTGGCTACACCTTC
TRBJ2-5	NA	TRBV18	NA	CASSPSLQETQYF	TGTGCCAGCTCCCCCAGTTTACAAGAGACCCAGTACTTC